The clone carrying this T cell receptor (beta chain) has a count of ten or more. The CDR3 regions of TCR beta were amplified from RNA transcripts. TCR CDR3 underwent first-round RT-PCR with the HTBI primer set. TCRdb re-analysed the multiplex PCR reads in MiXCR, keeping a single row per CDR3 protein. The sample lists about 690,000 distinct CDR3 sequences, 17% seen once, with around 15% in the top ten. This entry is derived from a study of T cells in Graves' hyperthyroidism and ophthalmopathy. The germline gives CDR1 MNHEY, CDR2 SMNVEV (reference sequence). The CDR3 contains 15 residues. V was cut by 1 base and J by 0 bases, with 10 bases left in between.

The sequenced sample consisted of blood. This sequence was found in a man over 45 with Graves' hyperthyroidism. The V call is TRBV27, the J call TRBJ2-7; D possibly corresponds to TRBD2 (5 bases). DNA of the CDR3: TGTGCCAGCAGTTTATTATCGGGATCCTCCTACGAGCAGTACTTC. As protein: CASSLLSGSSYEQYF.